This TCR beta chain was captured in a study of cytomegalovirus exposure and HLA in healthy donors (dated by TCRdb to 2016 to 2017). About the study as a whole: An earlier analysis of approximately 640 of the donors reported about 290 Gb of sequence data and some 100 million unique TCR beta sequences from roughly 180 million T cells. Among some 400 genotyped donors of the cohort, an average of around 250,000 unique TCR beta nucleotide sequences was sequenced per donor, of which about 19% were non-productive. HLA typing included class I and class II loci at four-digit resolution. All discovery cohort repertoires had been generated on a single sequencing platform. To study patterns of TCR occurrence, a later analysis re-analyzed previously published TCR beta repertoires from more than 550 donors and added high-resolution HLA genotyping. The study aimed to test whether signatures of past pathogen exposure could be identified by cataloging public T cell receptors. Of the roughly 400 genotyped donors, approximately 83% fell in the genetic ancestry cluster associated with self-reported Caucasian donors. Using immunosequencing, the study profiled T cell repertoires from 666 subjects and related those repertoires to cytomegalovirus serostatus. In addition to the first cohort of 666 subjects, a separate validation cohort of approximately 130 different subjects was used. An early release that covered roughly 600 HLA-typed donors contained approximately 290 gigabases of sequencing data and tens of millions of unique TCR sequences. An earlier analysis of some 600 of the donors applied high-throughput TCR beta sequencing to assess whether each TCR beta V gene segment acted as functional or pseudogenic. Genome-wide SNP genotypes for about 65% of the 666 donors were used in a later genetic analysis, which treated that subset as a discovery cohort. To predict cytomegalovirus infection status, the study combined high-throughput TCR immunosequencing, statistical association of individual TCRs with disease status, and machine learning. Donor age, sex, ethnicity and CMV serostatus were compiled alongside the repertoire data. Roughly five DR-DQ haplotypes were handled as single units for association and clustering because linkage in the cohort was strong. Typing coverage varied by locus: about 629-630 donors for A, B, C, DRB1 and DQB1; more than 500 for DQA1; about 590 for DPA1; 400 to 480 for DPB1. The later analysis used no new phenotypic data to find candidate immune exposures, relying instead on TCR beta sequences and their occurrence across donors.

Summary of the overall study and its limitations: A further reported finding was that TCR beta sequences accurately predicted the HLA-A and HLA-B alleles for most subjects in the first cohort. A cluster of highly shared sequence variants was judged likely to be a technical artifact of the sequencing pipeline. In a later analysis, HLA-associated TCR beta chains showed more clonal expansion and lower generation probabilities than non-associated chains that were equally common. Assigning TCR associations to individual alleles was difficult when HLA alleles, especially DR and DQ, strongly co-occurred. According to a later analysis, parvovirus B19, influenza, CMV and Epstein-Barr virus appeared linked to several top co-occurrence clusters. In vitro tests confirmed that a few of the cytomegalovirus-associated TCR beta chains recognize cytomegalovirus antigens. In an earlier analysis of 587 of the donors, most TCR beta V segments appeared in productive rearrangements about 90% or about 30% of the time, broadly matching IMGT annotations. Because counts were too low, some 16 rarely observed V segments, including chromosome 9 orphons, were excluded from the earlier analysis of 587 of the donors. According to a later analysis, most CMV-associated TCR beta chains appeared to be HLA-restricted, and the HLA associations seemed to be driven largely by CMV exposure. Most TCR sequences were seen in very few donors, while some public TCRs were found in many individuals. The classifier was reported to diagnose cytomegalovirus status with high specificity and sensitivity in both the original and validation cohorts. Correlated functional status among segregating V segments might reflect linkage disequilibrium, but an unknown experimental factor could not be ruled out. For the cohort, immune exposure information was limited to CMV serostatus. The authors suggested that the approach could potentially be extended to other disease states and immunological phenotypes. In a later analysis, 15,000 to 20,000 TCR beta sequences were associated with specific HLA alleles at a false discovery rate of 0.05. In a later genetic analysis, a missense DCLRE1C variant was associated with V-gene and J-gene trimming of TCR beta chains, and the association was replicated in an independent cohort. Roughly uniform sequencing depth across donors was assumed in presence/absence analyses, although this assumption may not hold. Because HLA typing was missing for some donors at each locus, association tests included only the typed subset. The study gave a list of roughly 150 TCR beta chains associated with cytomegalovirus. This cohort had only TCR beta chains sequenced, and the lack of alpha or paired-chain data limited which features could be detected. According to a later genetic analysis, donors in an Asian-associated ancestry cluster had fewer N-insertions in productive TCRs than the roughly 670-donor mean. In a later analysis, the rate of TCR association differed among HLA loci, with DRB1 alleles having the most associated TCRs and HLA-C alleles having the fewest.

The cohort consisted of more than 650 healthy bone marrow donors. At the time of sampling, every cohort member was nominally healthy, though immune exposures that went unrecorded were likely present. The donor was CMV seronegative and belonged to the group of around 350 seronegative cohort members. A peripheral blood sample was provided by each donor, and peripheral blood mononuclear cells were used for TCR beta sequencing. Genomic DNA was extracted from the blood cell samples with the Qiagen DNeasy Blood Extraction Kit. Library preparation was by the immunoSEQ multiplex PCR assay. A mixture of 60 forward primers for TCR Vbeta segments and 13 reverse primers for TCR Jbeta segments was used in the multiplex PCR. Amplification of the CDR3 region of rearranged TCR beta genes was performed with a multiplex PCR assay on genomic DNA. Amplified TCR beta libraries were sequenced as 87-base-pair reads on the Illumina HiSeq System. As for the original processing: A later analysis counted about 82 million unique TCR beta chains across the 650 to 800 repertoires, and some 11 million of these chains were shared by at least two donors. Raw reads were error-corrected and collapsed into unique sequences by a nearest-neighbor algorithm in which closely related sequences were merged to remove PCR and sequencing errors. V, D and J gene segments were assigned by aligning CDR3 sequences to IMGT reference sequences. For a sequence to be retained, a match of at least six nucleotides to both a V gene segment and a J gene segment was required. Rearrangements were classified as productive when the CDR3 lacked stop codons and remained in frame with V and J, and all other rearrangements were classified as non-productive. Following IMGT convention, CDR3 was defined as the stretch from the second conserved V-encoded cysteine up to the conserved J-encoded phenylalanine. The earlier analysis of about 570 of the donors excluded any sequence lacking an unambiguous match to a single V gene segment. In an earlier analysis of 450 to 750 of the donors, a V segment was called functional when productive rearrangements were above 56.7%, and segregating when the standard deviation between donors exceeded 5%. A statistical classification framework was built for diagnosing cytomegalovirus status from the catalog of TCR beta chain sequences. V and J gene assignment, in a later analysis, came from comparing TCR nucleotide sequences with IMGT/GENE-DB human TR gene sequences. The TCRdist pipeline was used in a later analysis to assign CDR3 sequences and most-parsimonious VDJ recombination scenarios. In a later analysis, each TCR beta chain was defined by its CDR3 amino acid sequence together with its V-gene family, and reads without a unique V-gene family were excluded. To address suspected cross-contamination and a sequencing artifact, a later analysis removed some 620 highly shared, low-generation-probability nucleotide sequences. In a later analysis, a clonal expansion index for each public chain was calculated from normalized within-repertoire ranks of inferred template counts. Generation probabilities in a later analysis came from a VDJ recombination model fitted to out-of-frame rearrangements, and those results were checked against IGoR. A later analysis scored TCR-TCR, TCR-HLA and TCR-CMV co-occurrence with hypergeometric tests, applying a repertoire-size bias correction to TCR pairs. In a later analysis, false discovery rates were estimated by permuting HLA or CMV assignments 20 times. In a later analysis, co-occurring TCRs were grouped using DBSCAN, and TCRdist sequence similarity was added for clustering within HLA-allele-positive subsets. For co-occurrence clustering, repertoires with fewer than 30,000 or more than 120,000 public chains were excluded, along with a handful of repertoires with anomalous nucleotide sharing. What TCRdb holds here is the immuneACCESS table cut down to in-frame rearrangements. Part of the clones is not present; checked against another copy, under half of the missing clones reflect an unresolved V gene, and the others are unexplained. D and trimming come from the DNA, and the V and J calls and clone size come from that table. The table for this sample lists around 150,000 clones; 60% to 80% of them were counted only once. About 2.2% of the sample rests with the top ten.

This clone was seen ten or more times. The clone's antigen remains unknown. No per-base quality is available; no much larger clone lies one base away. The TCR was taken from a man aged 25 to 40 in good health and CMV-seronegative. Material: PBMCs.

The DNA reads as follows: TGTGCCTGGACTCAAGGGAGCACTGAAGCTTTCTTT. Its product reads: CAWTQGSTEAFF. Rearrangement joined TRBV30 to TRBJ1-1; no D gene is confidently identified. Via the germline V gene (reference sequence), CDR1 is GTSNPN and CDR2 SVGIG. From the cysteine through the phenylalanine, the CDR3 covers 12 amino acids. Kept here is only the CDR3 DNA, which spans 36 bases and is read in frame from base 1. The V and J ends are trimmed by 4 bases and 4 bases, leaving 10 bases between them.